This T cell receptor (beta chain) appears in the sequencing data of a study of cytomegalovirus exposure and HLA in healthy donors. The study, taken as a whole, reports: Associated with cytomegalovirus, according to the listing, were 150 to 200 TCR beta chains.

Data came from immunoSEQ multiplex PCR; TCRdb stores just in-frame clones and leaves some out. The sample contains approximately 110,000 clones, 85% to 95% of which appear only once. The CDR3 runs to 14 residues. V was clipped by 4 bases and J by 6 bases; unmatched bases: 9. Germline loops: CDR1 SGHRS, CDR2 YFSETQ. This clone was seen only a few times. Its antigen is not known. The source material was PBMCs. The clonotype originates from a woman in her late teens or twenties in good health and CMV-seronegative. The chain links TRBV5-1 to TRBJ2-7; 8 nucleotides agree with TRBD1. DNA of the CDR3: TGCGCCAGCAGCCTAGACAGGGGAGGCGGCGAGCAGTACTTC. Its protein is CASSLDRGGGEQYF.